These T cell receptor beta chains were read from a single sample in a study of PD-L1 blockade in urothelial cancer. Profiled with immunoSEQ multiplex PCR; TCRdb holds only in-frame clones, not every one. The profile shows some 53,000 clones, about 72% of them singletons. Sequenced material: PBMCs, taken around atezolizumab (anti-PD-L1) treatment. Source of these receptors: a man aged 65 to 85 with urothelial cancer. Each CDR3 is given with its conserved first and last residue. D genes are given only for firm matches.

>TRBV28|-|TRBJ2-4
CASGQGGAKNIQYF
TGTGCCAGCGGCCAGGGAGGAGCCAAAAACATTCAGTACTTC
>TRBV9|-|TRBJ2-6
CASSSSGGANVLTF
TGTGCCAGCAGCTCCTCCGGGGGGGCCAACGTCCTGACTTTC
>TRBV4-1|TRBD2|TRBJ2-7
CASSPLRRGSSYEQYF
TGCGCCAGCAGCCCCCTGAGGCGGGGGAGCTCCTACGAGCAGTACTTC
>TRBV11-2|TRBD1|TRBJ2-3
CASSNGQGLDTQYF
TGTGCCAGCAGTAATGGACAGGGTTTGGATACGCAGTATTTT
>TRBV12-5|TRBD1|TRBJ2-1
CASGLVLGQASVGEQFF
TGTGCTAGTGGTTTGGTACTGGGACAGGCCAGTGTGGGTGAGCAGTTCTTC
>TRBV28|-|TRBJ1-5
CASSFAGSNQPQHF
TGTGCCAGCAGTTTCGCAGGGAGCAATCAGCCCCAGCATTTT
>TRBV11-1|-|TRBJ2-5
CASSLRTDVWEETQYF
TGTGCCAGCAGCCTTCGGACAGACGTATGGGAGGAGACCCAGTACTTC
>TRBV18|TRBD2|TRBJ2-3
CASSSLAGGDTDTQYF
TGTGCCAGCTCATCCCTAGCGGGAGGGGACACAGATACGCAGTATTTT
>TRBV7-9|-|TRBJ2-5
CASSRSGYQETQYF
TGTGCCAGCAGCCGAAGCGGCTACCAAGAGACCCAGTACTTC
>TRBV7-2|-|TRBJ1-1
CASSFDISEAFF
TGTGCCAGCAGCTTTGACATCAGTGAAGCTTTCTTT
>TRBV28|-|TRBJ2-3
CASSLAQVLDTQYF
TGTGCCAGCAGTTTGGCACAGGTCCTAGATACGCAGTATTTT
>TRBV27|TRBD1|TRBJ1-5
CASQPGQGLRPQHF
TGTGCCAGCCAACCCGGACAGGGGCTTAGGCCCCAGCATTTT
>TRBV5-6|-|TRBJ2-7
CASSLVGQLTYEQYF
TGTGCCAGCAGCTTGGTGGGCCAGCTGACCTACGAGCAGTACTTC